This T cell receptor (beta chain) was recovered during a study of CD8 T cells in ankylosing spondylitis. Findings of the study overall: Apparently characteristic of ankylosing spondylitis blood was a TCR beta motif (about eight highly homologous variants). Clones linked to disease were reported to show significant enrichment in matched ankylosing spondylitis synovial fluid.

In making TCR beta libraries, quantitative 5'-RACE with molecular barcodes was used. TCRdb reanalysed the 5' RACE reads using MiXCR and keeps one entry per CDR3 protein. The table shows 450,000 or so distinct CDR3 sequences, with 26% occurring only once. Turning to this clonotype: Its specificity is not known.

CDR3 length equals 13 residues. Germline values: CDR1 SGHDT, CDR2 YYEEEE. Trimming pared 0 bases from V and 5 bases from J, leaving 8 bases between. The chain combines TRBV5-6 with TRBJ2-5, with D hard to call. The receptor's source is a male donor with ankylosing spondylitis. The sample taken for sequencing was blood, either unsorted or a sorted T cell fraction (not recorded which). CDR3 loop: CASSLGRVETQYF. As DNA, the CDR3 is TGTGCCAGCAGCTTGGGTAGGGTTGAGACCCAGTACTTC.